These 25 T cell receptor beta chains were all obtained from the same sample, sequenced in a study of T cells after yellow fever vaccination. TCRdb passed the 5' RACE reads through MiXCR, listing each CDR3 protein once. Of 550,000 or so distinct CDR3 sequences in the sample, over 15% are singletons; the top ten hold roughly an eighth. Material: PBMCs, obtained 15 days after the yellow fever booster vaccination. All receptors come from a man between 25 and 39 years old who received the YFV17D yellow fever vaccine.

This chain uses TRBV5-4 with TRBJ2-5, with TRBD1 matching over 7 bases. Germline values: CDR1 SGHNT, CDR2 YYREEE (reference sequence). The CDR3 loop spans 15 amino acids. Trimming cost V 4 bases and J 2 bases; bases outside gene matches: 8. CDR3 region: CASSHKQGQQETQYF. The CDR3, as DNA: TGTGCCAGCAGCCACAAGCAGGGACAGCAAGAGACCCAGTACTTC.

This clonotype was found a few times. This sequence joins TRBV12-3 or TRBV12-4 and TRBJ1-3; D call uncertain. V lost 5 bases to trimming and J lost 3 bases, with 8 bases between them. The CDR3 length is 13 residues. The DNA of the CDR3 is TGTGCCAGCAGTCCCCTCAGTGGAAACACCATATATTTT. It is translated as CASSPLSGNTIYF.

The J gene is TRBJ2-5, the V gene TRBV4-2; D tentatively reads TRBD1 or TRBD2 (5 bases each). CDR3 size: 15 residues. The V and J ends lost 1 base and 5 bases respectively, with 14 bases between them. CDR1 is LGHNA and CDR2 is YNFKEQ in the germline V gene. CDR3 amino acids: CASSQATGRGETQYF. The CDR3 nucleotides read TGTGCCAGCAGCCAAGCGACGGGACGAGGTGAGACCCAGTACTTC.

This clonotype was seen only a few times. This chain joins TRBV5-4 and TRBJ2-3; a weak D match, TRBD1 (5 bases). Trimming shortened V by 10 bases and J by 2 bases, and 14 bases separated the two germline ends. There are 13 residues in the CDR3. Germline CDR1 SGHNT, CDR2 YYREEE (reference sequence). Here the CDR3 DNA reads TGTGCCGGAACTAAAGGGGCCACAGATACGCAGTATTTT. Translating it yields CAGTKGATDTQYF.

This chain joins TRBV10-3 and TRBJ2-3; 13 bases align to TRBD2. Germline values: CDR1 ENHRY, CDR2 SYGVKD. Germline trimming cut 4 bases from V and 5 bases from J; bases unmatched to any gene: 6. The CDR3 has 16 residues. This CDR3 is CAISVGLAGDKDTQYF. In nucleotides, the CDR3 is TGTGCCATCAGTGTCGGACTAGCGGGAGACAAAGATACGCAGTATTTT.

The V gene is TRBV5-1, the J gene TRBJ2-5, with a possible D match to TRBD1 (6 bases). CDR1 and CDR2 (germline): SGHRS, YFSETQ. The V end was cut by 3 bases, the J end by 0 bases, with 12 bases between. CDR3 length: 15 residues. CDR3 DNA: TGCGCCAGCAGCTCCCAAGGACAGTACCAAGAGACCCAGTACTTC. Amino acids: CASSSQGQYQETQYF. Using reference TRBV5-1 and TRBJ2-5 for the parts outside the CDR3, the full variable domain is KAGVTQTPRYLIKTRGQQVTLSCSPISGHRSVSWYQQTPGQGLQFLFEYFSETQRNKGNFPGRFSGRQFSNSRSEMNVSTLELGDSALYLCASSSQGQYQETQYFGPGTRLLVL.

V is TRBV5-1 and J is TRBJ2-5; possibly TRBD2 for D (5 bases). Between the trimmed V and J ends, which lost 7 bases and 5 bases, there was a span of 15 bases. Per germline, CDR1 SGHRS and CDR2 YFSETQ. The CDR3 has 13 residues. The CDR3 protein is CASQAVRGETQYF. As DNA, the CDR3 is TGCGCCAGCCAAGCAGTCAGAGGGGAGACCCAGTACTTC.

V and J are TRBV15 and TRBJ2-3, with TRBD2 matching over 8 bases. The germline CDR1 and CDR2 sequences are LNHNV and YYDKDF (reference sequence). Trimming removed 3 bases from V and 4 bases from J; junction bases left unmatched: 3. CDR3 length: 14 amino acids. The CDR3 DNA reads TGTGCCACCAGCAGTGGACTAGCATCAGATACGCAGTATTTT. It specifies CATSSGLASDTQYF.

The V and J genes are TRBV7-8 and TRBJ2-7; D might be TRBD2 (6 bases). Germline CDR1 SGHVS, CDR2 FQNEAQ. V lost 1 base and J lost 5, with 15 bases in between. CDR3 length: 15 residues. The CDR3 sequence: CASSLVEGRVNEQYF. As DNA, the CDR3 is TGTGCCAGCAGCTTAGTGGAGGGACGGGTTAACGAGCAGTACTTC.

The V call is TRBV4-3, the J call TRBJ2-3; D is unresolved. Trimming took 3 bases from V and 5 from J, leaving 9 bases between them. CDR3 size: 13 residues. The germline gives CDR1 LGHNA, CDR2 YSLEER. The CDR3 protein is CASSQAWGDTQYF. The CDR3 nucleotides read TGCGCCAGCAGCCAGGCATGGGGAGATACGCAGTATTTT.

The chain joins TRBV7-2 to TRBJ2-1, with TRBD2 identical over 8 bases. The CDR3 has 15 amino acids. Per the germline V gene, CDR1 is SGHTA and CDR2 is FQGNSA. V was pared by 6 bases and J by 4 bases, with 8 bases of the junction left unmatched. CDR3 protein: CASRLPGLVYNEQFF. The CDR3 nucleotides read TGTGCCAGCAGGTTACCGGGACTAGTATACAATGAGCAGTTCTTC.

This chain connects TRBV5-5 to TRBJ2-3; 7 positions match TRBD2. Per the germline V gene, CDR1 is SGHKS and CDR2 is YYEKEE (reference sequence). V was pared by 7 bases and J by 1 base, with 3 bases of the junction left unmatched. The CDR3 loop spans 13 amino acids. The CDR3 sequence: CASGRAGTDTQYF. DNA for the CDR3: TGTGCCAGCGGGAGGGCTGGCACAGATACGCAGTATTTT.

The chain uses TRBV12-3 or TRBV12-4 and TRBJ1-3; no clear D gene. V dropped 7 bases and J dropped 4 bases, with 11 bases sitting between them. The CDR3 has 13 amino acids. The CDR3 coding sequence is TGTGCCAGCACCCGAAACAGCGGAAACACCATATATTTT. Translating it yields CASTRNSGNTIYF.

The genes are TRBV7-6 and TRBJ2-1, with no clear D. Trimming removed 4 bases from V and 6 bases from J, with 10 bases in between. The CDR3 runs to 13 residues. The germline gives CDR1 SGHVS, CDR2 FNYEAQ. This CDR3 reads CASSSRVGNEQFF. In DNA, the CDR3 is TGTGCCAGCAGCTCCCGGGTAGGCAATGAGCAGTTCTTC.

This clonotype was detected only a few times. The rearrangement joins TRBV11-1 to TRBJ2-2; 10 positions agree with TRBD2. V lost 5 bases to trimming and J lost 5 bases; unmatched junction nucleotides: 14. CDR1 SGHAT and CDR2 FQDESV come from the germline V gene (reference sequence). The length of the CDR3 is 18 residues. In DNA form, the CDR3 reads TGTGCCAGCAGCCCTCCTCGGGCTAGCGGGAGATATACCGGGGAGCTGTTTTTT. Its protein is CASSPPRASGRYTGELFF. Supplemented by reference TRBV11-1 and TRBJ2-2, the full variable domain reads EAEVAQSPRYKITEKSQAVAFWCDPISGHATLYWYRQILGQGPELLVQFQDESVVDDSQLPKDRFSAERLKGVDSTLKIQPAELGDSAMYLCASSPPRASGRYTGELFFGEGSRLTVL.

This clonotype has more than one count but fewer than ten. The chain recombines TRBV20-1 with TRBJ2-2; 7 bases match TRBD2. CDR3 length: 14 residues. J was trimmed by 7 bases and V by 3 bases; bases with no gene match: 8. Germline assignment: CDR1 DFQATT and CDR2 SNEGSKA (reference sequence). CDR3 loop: CSASSGARGGELFF. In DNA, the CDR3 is TGCAGTGCTAGCAGCGGGGCACGGGGCGGGGAGCTGTTTTTT.

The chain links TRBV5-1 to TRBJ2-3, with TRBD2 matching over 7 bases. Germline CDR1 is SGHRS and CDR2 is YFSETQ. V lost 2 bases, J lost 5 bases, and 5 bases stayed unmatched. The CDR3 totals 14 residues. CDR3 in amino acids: CASSLTGGGDTQYF. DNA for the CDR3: TGCGCCAGCAGCTTAACGGGAGGCGGAGATACGCAGTATTTT.

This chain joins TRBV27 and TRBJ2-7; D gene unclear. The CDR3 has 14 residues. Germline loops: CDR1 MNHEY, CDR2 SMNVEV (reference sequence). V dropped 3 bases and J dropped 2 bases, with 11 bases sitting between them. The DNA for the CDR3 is TGTGCCAGCAGTTTCTTTAGCACGGCCTACGAGCAGTACTTC. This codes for CASSFFSTAYEQYF.

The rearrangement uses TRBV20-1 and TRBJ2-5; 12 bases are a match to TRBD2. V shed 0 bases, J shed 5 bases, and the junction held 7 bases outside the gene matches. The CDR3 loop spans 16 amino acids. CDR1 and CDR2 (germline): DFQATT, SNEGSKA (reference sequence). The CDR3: CSARDWSSGRAETQYF. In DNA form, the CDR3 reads TGCAGTGCTAGAGATTGGTCTAGCGGGAGGGCGGAGACCCAGTACTTC.

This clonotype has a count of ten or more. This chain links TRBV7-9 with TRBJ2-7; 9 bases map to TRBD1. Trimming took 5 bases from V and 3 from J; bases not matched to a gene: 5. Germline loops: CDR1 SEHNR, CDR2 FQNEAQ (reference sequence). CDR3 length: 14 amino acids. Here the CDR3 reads CASSPGQGFYEQYF. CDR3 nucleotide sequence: TGTGCCAGCAGCCCCGGACAGGGGTTCTACGAGCAGTACTTC.

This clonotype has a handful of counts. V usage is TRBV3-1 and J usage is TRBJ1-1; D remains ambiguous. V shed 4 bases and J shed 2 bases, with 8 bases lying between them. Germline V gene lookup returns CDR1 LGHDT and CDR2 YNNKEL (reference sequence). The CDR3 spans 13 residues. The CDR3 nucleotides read TGTGCCAGCAGCCCTCAAAGTAACACTGAAGCTTTCTTT. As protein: CASSPQSNTEAFF.

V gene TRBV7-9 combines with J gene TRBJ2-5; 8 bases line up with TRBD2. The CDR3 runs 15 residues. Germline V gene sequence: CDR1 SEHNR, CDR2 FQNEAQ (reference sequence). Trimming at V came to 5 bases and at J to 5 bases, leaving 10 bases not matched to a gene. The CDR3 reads CASSRLTGGPETQYF. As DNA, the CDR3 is TGTGCCAGCAGCCGCTTAACGGGAGGGCCCGAGACCCAGTACTTC.

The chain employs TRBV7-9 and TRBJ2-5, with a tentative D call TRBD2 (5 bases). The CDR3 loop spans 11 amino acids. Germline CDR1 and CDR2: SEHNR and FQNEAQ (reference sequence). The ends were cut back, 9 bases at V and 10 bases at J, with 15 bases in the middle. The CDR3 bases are TGTGCCAGTTCCTTCGCCGGGGACCAGTACTTC. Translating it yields CASSFAGDQYF.

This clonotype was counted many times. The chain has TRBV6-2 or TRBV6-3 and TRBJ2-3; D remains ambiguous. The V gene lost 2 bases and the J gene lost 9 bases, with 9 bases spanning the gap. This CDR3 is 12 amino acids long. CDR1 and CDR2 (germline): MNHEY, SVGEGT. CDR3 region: CASSYPHDTQYF. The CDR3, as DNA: TGTGCCAGCAGTTACCCACATGACACGCAGTATTTT.

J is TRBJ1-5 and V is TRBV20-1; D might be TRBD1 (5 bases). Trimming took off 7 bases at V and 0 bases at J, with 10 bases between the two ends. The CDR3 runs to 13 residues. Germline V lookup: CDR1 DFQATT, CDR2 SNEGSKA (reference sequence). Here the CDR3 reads CSGRQNSNQPQHF. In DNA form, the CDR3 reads TGCAGTGGCCGACAGAATAGCAATCAGCCCCAGCATTTT.